The rows below give T cell receptor beta chains drawn from one sample of a study of T cell repertoires in cytomegalovirus infection. TCRdb passed the reads through MiXCR, listing each CDR3 protein once. The sample consists of 100,000 to 150,000 distinct CDR3 sequences, about 24% of them appearing once. No antigen has been identified for these receptors. The sequencing input was PBMCs, sequenced either directly or after in vitro stimulation (not recorded which). These receptors all come from a human donor in good health (CMV status not recorded). Some clones in this sample may be carry-over from other donors' samples. Each CDR3 is given with its conserved first and last residue. Fields, in order: J gene, V gene, D gene, clone size, CDR3 DNA, CDR3 protein. The D gene is left open where the match is weak. The size of a clone is reported for some rows only, either as once, few or many, or as a class for expanded clones.

>TRBJ1-1|TRBV7-2|-|many
TGTGCCAGCAGCTTAGTCGACAGCGGCACTGAAGCTTTCTTT
CASSLVDSGTEAFF
>TRBJ1-2|TRBV7-9|-|few
TGTGCCAGCAGCTTAGCGGGGCCTGGCTATGGCTACACCTTC
CASSLAGPGYGYTF
>TRBJ2-3|TRBV4-3|-|few
TGCGCCAGCAGCCAGTCTAGCACAGATACGCAGTATTTT
CASSQSSTDTQYF
>TRBJ1-1|TRBV27|-|-
TGTGCCAGCAGTTTTGGGGGGACCACTGAAGCTTTCTTT
CASSFGGTTEAFF
>TRBJ2-5|TRBV5-1|-|once
TGCGCCAGCAGCTTTTCAGGGCAAGGAGAGACCCAGTACTTC
CASSFSGQGETQYF
>TRBJ2-1|TRBV29-1|TRBD2|many
TGCAGCGTTGAACGGTCTAGCGGGAGGGCCGTGTACAATGAGCAGTTCTTC
CSVERSSGRAVYNEQFF
>TRBJ1-5|TRBV6-6|-|few
TGTGCCAGCAGTTCTCTTAATGGGCCCTTGGAGAATCAGCCCCAGCATTTT
CASSSLNGPLENQPQHF
>TRBJ2-6|TRBV6-2/TRBV6-3|-|-
TGTGCCAGCAGCGAACGGAAATCCGGGGCCAACGTCCTGACTTTC
CASSERKSGANVLTF
>TRBJ1-2|TRBV7-2|-|many
TGTGCCAGCAGCTTCCAGAATGGCTACACCTTC
CASSFQNGYTF
>TRBJ2-7|TRBV6-2/TRBV6-3|TRBD2|many
TGTGCCAGCAGTTACTGGACTAGCGGGAGAGACGAGCAGTACTTC
CASSYWTSGRDEQYF
>TRBJ2-3|TRBV6-6|TRBD2|few
TGTGCCAGCAGGGGACTAGCGGGAACAGATACGCAGTATTTT
CASRGLAGTDTQYF
>TRBJ1-6|TRBV4-2|-|-
TGTGCCAGCAGCCAAGGCGGGGTAAGGGAGGGATCACCCCTCCACTTT
CASSQGGVREGSPLHF
>TRBJ2-4|TRBV12-3/TRBV12-4|TRBD2|-
TGTGCCAGCAGCCCGCTAGCGGGATCTCTCTTAGCCAAAAACATTCAGTACTTC
CASSPLAGSLLAKNIQYF
>TRBJ1-2|TRBV5-6|TRBD1|-
TGTGCCAGCAGTCTACCGGGACAGACTAACTATGGCTACACCTTC
CASSLPGQTNYGYTF
>TRBJ1-2|TRBV7-9|-|many
TGTGCCAGCAGCCAAGAGGGAGCCGGCTACACCTTC
CASSQEGAGYTF
>TRBJ2-5|TRBV11-2|TRBD2|-
TGTGCCAGCAGCTTTTCACTAGCGGGAGCATCAGCAGAGACCCAGTACTTC
CASSFSLAGASAETQYF